This TCR beta chain derives from a study of Graves' ophthalmopathy and Graves' hyperthyroidism. Study observations and caveats: Blood was where most expanded thyroid clonotypes above 0.001 frequency also turned up.

Looked up from germline, CDR1 is SGHDN and CDR2 is FVKESK. The CDR3 loop spans 12 amino acids. The V gene lost 0 bases and the J gene lost 8 bases, with 7 bases spanning the gap. All donors with ophthalmopathy were recorded as having moderate-to-severe activity, CAS ≥3, NOSPECS ≥4 and a duration under 3 months. Other autoimmune diseases, uncontrolled infections, pregnancy or lactation excluded patients from enrollment. The starting material, about 9.9 ml of fresh peripheral blood, provided the PBMCs. Using RNA transcripts, the TCR beta CDR3 regions were amplified. In the first round, RT-PCR was carried out with HTBI primers, and a multiplex PCR formed the second round. TCRdb itself ran the multiplex PCR reads through MiXCR, one entry per CDR3 protein. The table includes 300,000 to 400,000 distinct CDR3 sequences, roughly 17% detected once. There are many counts of this clonotype. What it binds is unknown.

The chain carries TRBV14 and TRBJ1-2; D remains unclear. The sequence came from an adult man with Graves' ophthalmopathy. The sample comprised peripheral blood. The CDR3 protein is CASSQDLRGYTF. Written as DNA, the CDR3 is TGTGCCAGCAGCCAAGATCTTCGCGGCTACACCTTC.